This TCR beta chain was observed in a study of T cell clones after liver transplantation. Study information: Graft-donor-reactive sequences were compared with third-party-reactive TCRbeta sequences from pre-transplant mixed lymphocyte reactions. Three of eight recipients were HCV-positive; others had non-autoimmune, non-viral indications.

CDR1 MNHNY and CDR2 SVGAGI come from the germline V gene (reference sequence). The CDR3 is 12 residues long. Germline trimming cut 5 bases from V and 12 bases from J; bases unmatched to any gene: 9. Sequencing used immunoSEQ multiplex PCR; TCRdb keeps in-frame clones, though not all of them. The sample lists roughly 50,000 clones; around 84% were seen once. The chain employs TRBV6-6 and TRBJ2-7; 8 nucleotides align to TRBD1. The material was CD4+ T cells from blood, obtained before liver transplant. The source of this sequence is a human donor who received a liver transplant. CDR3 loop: CASSTGTGLPYF. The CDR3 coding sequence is TGTGCCAGCAGTACCGGGACAGGTCTTCCGTACTTC.